The clone carrying this TCR beta chain rates as large (0.1 to 1%). Its antigen remains unidentified. Treg sorting used a CD4+CD25+CD127-/low gate. The CDR3 totals 12 residues. V gave up 3 bases and J gave up 6 bases, with 8 bases separating them. Points from the study as a whole: Tumor-infiltrating Treg TCR alpha and beta sequences overlapped most with tumor naive CD4+ T cells, then blood naive. In terms of TCR gene usage, tumor memory CD4+ T cells clustered together with blood and lymph node memory CD4+ cells, as well as with lymph node naive CD4+ cells.

Amplification of TRBV12-4/TRBJ1-2 clonotypes used adaptor-ligated barcode primers. TCRdb re-analysed the multiplex PCR reads in MiXCR, keeping a single row per CDR3 protein. This sample has around 910 distinct CDR3 sequences, with under 3% found just once. The sequencing input was Tregs sorted from blood. The chain joins TRBV12-3 or TRBV12-4 to TRBJ1-2; no clear D gene. The receptor comes from a female donor with breast cancer. This chain's CDR3 is CASSFGTHGYTF. The CDR3 coding sequence is TGTGCCAGCAGTTTTGGCACCCATGGCTACACCTTC.